This T cell receptor (beta chain) is from a study of CXCR3-negative and CXCR3-positive naive CD8 T cells. Findings and limits, study-wide: TRB CDR3s were more hydrophobic in CXCR3-positive than in CXCR3-negative naive cells.

A remark on this clonotype: No antigen is known for it.

Naive cells were sorted as CD45RO-, CCR7+, CD27+ and CD95-. 5' RACE with UMI labels generated the TRB cDNA libraries. With the 5' RACE reads reprocessed, TCRdb shows one record per CDR3 protein and no DNA. This sample's clone table lists 95,000 to 100,000 distinct CDR3 sequences. This CDR3 contains 16 residues. Germline-derived CDR1 and CDR2 are LGHNA and YNFKEQ. The receptor comes from a human donor in good health. Some clones in this sample may be carry-over from other donors' samples. The chain recombines TRBV4-2 with TRBJ2-7; TCRdb's D call of TRBD2 is untestable without DNA. Material: naive CXCR3+ CD8+ T cells from blood. Subset given: CD45RO-CCR7+CD27+CD95- naive CD8+ T cells expressing CXCR3 (TNR3+). The CDR3 protein is CASSQTSGSRSYEQYF.